What follows are 21 T cell receptor beta chains derived from one specimen sequenced in a study of T cell repertoires in cytomegalovirus infection. TCRdb processed the reads anew with MiXCR; each CDR3 protein has one entry. The data show about 920,000 distinct CDR3 sequences, around a third seen once. No antigen has been identified for these receptors. The starting material was cultured CD8+ T cells from PBMCs, obtained from culture after CMV antigen stimulation. The source is a human donor in good health (CMV status not recorded). Some clones in this sample may be carry-over from other donors' samples.

This clonotype has more than one count but fewer than ten. The V and J genes are TRBV5-6 and TRBJ2-1, with D perhaps given as TRBD1 or TRBD2 (5 bases each). The germline gives CDR1 SGHDT, CDR2 YYEEEE. Deletions cut 4 bases from V and 10 bases from J, with 18 bases between. This CDR3 region has 14 residues. This CDR3 is CASSPGPGTREQFF. The CDR3 DNA is TGTGCCAGCAGCCCAGGGCCGGGAACTCGAGAGCAGTTCTTC.

The chain is built from TRBV2 and TRBJ1-2, with 7 bases lining up with TRBD1. The V gene end was trimmed by 8 bases and the J gene end by 0 bases; junction bases not matched to a gene: 6. The CDR3 has 14 residues. The germline V gene encodes CDR1 SNHLY and CDR2 FYNNEI. This CDR3 is CASEGQLSNYGYTF. CDR3 sequence (DNA): TGTGCCAGCGAGGGACAGCTATCTAACTATGGCTACACCTTC. Supplemented by reference TRBV2 and TRBJ1-2, the full variable domain reads EPEVTQTPSHQVTQMGQEVILRCVPISNHLYFYWYRQILGQKVEFLVSFYNNEISEKSEIFDDQFSVERPDGSNFTLKIRSTKLEDSAMYFCASEGQLSNYGYTFGSGTRLTVV.

This clonotype appeared many times. The CDR3 DNA reads as TGTGCCAGTAGGCCGGGGACAGGGGTGTCCTACAATGAGCAGTTCTTC. It encodes CASRPGTGVSYNEQFF. The rearrangement uses TRBV19 and TRBJ2-1; 10 bases are shared with TRBD1. After removal of 6 bases from V and 1 base from J, the junction contained 6 bases not matched to a gene. CDR3 length: 16 amino acids. Germline loops: CDR1 LNHDA, CDR2 SQIVND (reference sequence).

This clonotype turned up a few times. This chain uses TRBV7-6 with TRBJ1-2; D unresolved. Trimming took 5 bases from V and 4 from J, leaving 11 bases between them. The CDR3 length is 13 residues. CDR1 SGHVS and CDR2 FNYEAQ come from the germline V gene. The CDR3 loop reads CASSPLGTYGYTF. The CDR3 DNA reads TGTGCCAGCAGCCCCCTCGGTACCTATGGCTACACCTTC.

The CDR3 loop is CASRTGSDTGELFF. For the CDR3, the DNA is TGTGCCAGCAGGACAGGGTCGGACACCGGGGAGCTGTTTTTT. The chain couples TRBV9 to TRBJ2-2, with 7 bases fitting TRBD1. The J segment lost 3 bases and the V segment lost 5 bases, leaving 4 bases of the junction unmatched. Germline assignment: CDR1 SGDLS and CDR2 YYNGEE. The CDR3 length is 14 residues.

The V call is TRBV7-6, the J call TRBJ1-1, with D unclear. Per the germline V gene, CDR1 is SGHVS and CDR2 is FNYEAQ. Trimming removed 5 bases at V and 1 base at J, with 11 bases between. The CDR3 is made up of 14 amino acids. For the CDR3, the DNA is TGTGCCAGCAGCCGGGGATCACGGAACACTGAAGCTTTCTTT. Translated: CASSRGSRNTEAFF.

On this clonotype itself: A much bigger clone sits one base away, suggesting this may be a read error. Lacking the conserved final phenylalanine or tryptophan, this CDR3 likely reflects a read error. V is TRBV7-8 and J is TRBJ2-3, with D hard to call. The CDR3 loop spans 13 amino acids. CDR1 and CDR2 from the germline V gene are SGHVS and FQNEAQ. Trimming stripped 4 bases from V and 2 bases from J, with 7 bases between. This chain's CDR3 is CASSSEPTDTQYL. The CDR3 DNA reads TGTGCCAGCAGCTCAGAACCCACAGATACGCAGTATTTG.

This clonotype occurred a few times. CDR3 amino acids: CASTAPGNEQFF. The CDR3 nucleotides are TGTGCCAGCACTGCCCCGGGAAATGAGCAGTTCTTC. V and J are TRBV6-1 and TRBJ2-1, with D possibly TRBD2 on 5 matching bases. The CDR3 totals 12 residues. From germline, CDR1 is MNHNS and CDR2 SASEGT. Trimming pared 7 bases from V and 7 bases from J, leaving 11 bases between.

This clonotype was detected only a few times. J is TRBJ2-5 and V is TRBV12-5; D might be TRBD1 (6 bases). Trimming took 5 bases from V and 4 from J, leaving 23 bases between them. The length of the CDR3 is 17 residues. Looked up from germline, CDR1 is LGHNT and CDR2 is FRNRAP. This CDR3 is CASGTSKLGGAGETQYF. The CDR3 DNA reads as TGTGCTAGTGGTACCTCCAAACTTGGGGGCGCGGGAGAGACCCAGTACTTC.

This clonotype was observed many times. The J gene is TRBJ2-3, the V gene TRBV7-2; no clear D. This CDR3 has 14 amino acids. The germline V gene encodes CDR1 SGHTA and CDR2 FQGNSA. With 4 bases removed from V and 4 bases from J, the gap between germline ends came to 12 bases. The CDR3 loop reads CASSYGVFADTQYF. In DNA form, the CDR3 reads TGTGCCAGCAGCTATGGGGTATTTGCAGATACGCAGTATTTT.

The table lists this clonotype with many counts. CDR3 sequence (DNA): TGTGCCAGCAGCGCTTCCCCCGGGACTAGCGGGGGGACCGGGGAGCTGTTTTTT. It specifies CASSASPGTSGGTGELFF. The genes are TRBV11-3 and TRBJ2-2; 15 bases agree with TRBD2. V dropped 5 bases and J dropped 5; count of bases not matched to a gene: 9. Germline lookup yields CDR1 SGHNT and CDR2 YENEEA. This CDR3 contains 18 residues.

This clonotype is judged medium-sized. This sequence joins TRBV7-8 and TRBJ1-6; D is ambiguous. CDR1 and CDR2 (germline): SGHVS, FQNEAQ. The CDR3 contains 19 residues. Trimming removed 1 base at V and 5 bases at J, with 21 bases between. For the CDR3, the DNA is TGTGCCAGCAGCTTAGAGGGTCAGCCCGTACCAACAAATAATTCACCCCTCCACTTT. The encoded protein is CASSLEGQPVPTNNSPLHF.

This clonotype was detected only a few times. The rearrangement joins TRBV13 to TRBJ2-1; 8 nucleotides align to TRBD1. Germline V lookup: CDR1 PRHDT, CDR2 FYEKMQ (reference sequence). Trimming removed 5 bases from V and 12 bases from J; junction bases left unmatched: 6. CDR3 length: 12 residues. CDR3 sequence reads: CASSPGGLGQFF. In nucleotides, the CDR3 is TGTGCCAGCAGCCCAGGGGGCCTGGGGCAGTTCTTC.

This clonotype has more than one count but fewer than ten. The chain carries TRBV3-1 and TRBJ1-4; D ambiguous. The CDR3 spans 11 residues. The germline V gene encodes CDR1 LGHDT and CDR2 YNNKEL (reference sequence). The ends were cut back, 3 bases at V and 10 bases at J, with 6 bases in the middle. The CDR3 loop is CASSHSRKLFF. The CDR3 nucleotides read TGTGCCAGCAGCCATTCGAGAAAACTGTTTTTT.

This chain joins TRBV5-1 and TRBJ1-1, with a possible D match to TRBD1 (5 bases). Germline-derived CDR1 and CDR2 are SGHRS and YFSETQ. The V end lost 1 base, the J end lost 5 bases, and 15 bases lay between the germline ends. The CDR3 loop spans 15 amino acids. CDR3 in amino acids: CASSLRRGGGTEAFF. CDR3 sequence (DNA): TGCGCCAGCAGCTTGAGGAGGGGAGGAGGGACTGAAGCTTTCTTT.

The CDR3 bases are TGTGCCAGAAGATTTGGGAGGCAAGAGACCCAGTACTTC. Encoded protein: CARRFGRQETQYF. The chain employs TRBV5-3 and TRBJ2-5, with D tentatively TRBD2 (6 bases). TRBV5-3 is sorted into the ORF group, with uncertain function. The ends were cut back, 5 bases at V and 2 bases at J, with 10 bases in the middle. The CDR3 has 13 amino acids.

To note about this clonotype: This may be a read error, as it is one base from a much larger clone. The chain links TRBV7-6 to TRBJ2-5; the D is unclear. The CDR3 length is 12 residues. CDR1 is SGHVS, CDR2 FNYEAQ, per germline. The CDR3 here is CVSSRYQETQYF. The CDR3 DNA is TGTGTCAGCAGCCGGTACCAAGAGACCCAGTACTTC.

The V gene is TRBV27, the J gene TRBJ2-1; perhaps TRBD1 as D (5 bases). Trimming removed 0 bases from V and 15 bases from J, with 15 bases in between. The CDR3 spans 13 residues. The germline V gene encodes CDR1 MNHEY and CDR2 SMNVEV (reference sequence). The CDR3 region has the DNA TGTGCCAGCAGTTTATCGATGGGGCAGGTTTGGTTCTTC. Its translation is CASSLSMGQVWFF.

This rearrangement joins TRBV25-1 to TRBJ2-7, with TRBD1 identical over 9 bases. Germline V lookup: CDR1 MGHDK, CDR2 SYGVNS. This CDR3 region has 16 residues. Trimming cost V 6 bases and J 2 bases; bases outside gene matches: 11. CDR3 in amino acids: CASSVGPGQGPYEQYF. Written as DNA, the CDR3 is TGTGCCAGCAGCGTCGGACCGGGACAGGGACCCTACGAGCAGTACTTC.

This clonotype appeared a single time. Since a much larger clone is just one base distant, this may be a read error. J is TRBJ1-4 and V is TRBV7-9; no reliable D call. Germline V lookup: CDR1 SEHNR, CDR2 FQNEAQ (reference sequence). The V gene lost 5 bases and the J gene lost 0 bases, with 7 bases spanning the gap. The CDR3 is made up of 14 amino acids. The CDR3 DNA reads as TGTGCCAGCAGCCCACAAGCAACTAATGAAAAACTGTTTTTT. Translated: CASSPQATNEKLFF.

This clonotype was found a few times. V is TRBV24-1 and J is TRBJ1-5, with 9 bases lining up with TRBD1. CDR1 is KGHDR and CDR2 is SFDVKD in the germline V gene. After removal of 2 bases from V and 9 bases from J, the junction contained 10 bases not matched to a gene. This CDR3 contains 16 residues. CDR3 sequence: CATSDSRTGADWPQHF. The CDR3 nucleotides read TGTGCCACCAGTGATTCCCGGACAGGGGCCGATTGGCCCCAGCATTTT.